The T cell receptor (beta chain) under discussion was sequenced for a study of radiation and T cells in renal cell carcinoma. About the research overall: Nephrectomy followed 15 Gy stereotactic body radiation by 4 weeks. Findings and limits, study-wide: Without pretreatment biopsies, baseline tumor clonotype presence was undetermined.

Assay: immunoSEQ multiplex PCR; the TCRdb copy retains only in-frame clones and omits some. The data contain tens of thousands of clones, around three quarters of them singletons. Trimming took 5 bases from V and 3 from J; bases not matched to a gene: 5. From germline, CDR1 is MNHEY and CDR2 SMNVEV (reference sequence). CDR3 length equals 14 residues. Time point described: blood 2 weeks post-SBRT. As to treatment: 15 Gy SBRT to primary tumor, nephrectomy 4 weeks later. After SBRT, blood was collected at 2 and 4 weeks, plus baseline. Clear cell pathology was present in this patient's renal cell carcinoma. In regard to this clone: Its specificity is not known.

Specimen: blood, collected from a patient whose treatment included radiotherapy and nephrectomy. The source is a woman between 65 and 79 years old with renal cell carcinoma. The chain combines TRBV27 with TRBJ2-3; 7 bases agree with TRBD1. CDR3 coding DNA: TGTGCCAGCAGTCCTCAGACAGGGACAGATACGCAGTATTTT. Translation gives CASSPQTGTDTQYF.